This TCR beta chain was found in a study of T cell responses to AZD1222 COVID-19 vaccine. This table comes from immunoSEQ multiplex PCR, and its TCRdb copy is limited to in-frame clones, with some not included. This sample carries some 74,000 clones, around nine tenths of them seen once, and the ten largest clones take under 1.5%. The CDR3 consists of 16 residues. Germline-derived CDR1 and CDR2 are MNHEY and SMNVEV (reference sequence). The ends were cut back, 0 bases at V and 0 bases at J, with 12 bases in the middle. This clone was recorded once. This chain connects TRBV27 to TRBJ2-7; a possible D gene is TRBD1 (5 bases). Sample: peripheral blood, taken 28 days after the second AZD1222 dose. The receptor's source is an adult who received the AZD1222 COVID-19 vaccine. The CDR3 coding sequence is TGTGCCAGCAGTTTATCAGAAGGGGTCAGCTCCTACGAGCAGTACTTC. Translated, it gives CASSLSEGVSSYEQYF.